Listed below are T cell receptor beta chains from one sample, sequenced in a study of CD8 T cells in Susac syndrome. TCRdb itself ran the immunoSEQ multiplex PCR reads through MiXCR, one entry per CDR3 protein. The sample consists of tens of thousands of distinct CDR3 sequences, roughly 93% of them appearing once. Input material: CD8+ T cells from PBMCs. The receptors were sampled from a human donor in good health. Both conserved end residues are part of each CDR3. The D gene is left open where the match is weak. Only some rows state a clone size, as once, few, many or a class for expanded clones.

v_gene	d_gene	abundance	j_gene	CDR3nt	CDR3aa
TRBV3-1	.	.	TRBJ2-1	TGTGCCAGCAGCCAAGAGAAGTATGGAGATGAGCAGTTCTTC	CASSQEKYGDEQFF
TRBV7-9	TRBD1	.	TRBJ1-1	TGTGCCAGCAGCATTCGACAGGGGATGAACACTGAAGCTTTCTTT	CASSIRQGMNTEAFF
TRBV19	TRBD2	.	TRBJ2-7	TGTGCCAGTAGTATGGATGCGGCGGGAGTAGGCGAGCAGTACTTC	CASSMDAAGVGEQYF
TRBV15	.	.	TRBJ2-3	TGTGCCACCAGCAGAGGGGCTGACCTTAACACAGATACGCAGTATTTT	CATSRGADLNTDTQYF
TRBV7-2	.	.	TRBJ2-7	TGTGCCAGCAGCTTGTACCCCGAGCTGGGACGGAGACTCTACGAGCAGTACTTC	CASSLYPELGRRLYEQYF
TRBV27	.	.	TRBJ2-2	TGTGCCAGCAGTTCCTTCACCGGGGAGCTGTTTTTT	CASSSFTGELFF
TRBV7-9	TRBD1	.	TRBJ2-3	TGTGCCAGCAGCTTTTCCACAGGGGCTGGTACAGATACGCAGTATTTT	CASSFSTGAGTDTQYF
TRBV14	TRBD2	.	TRBJ2-4	TGTGCCAGCAGCCAACTAGCGGGAGCAGCCAAAAACATTCAGTACTTC	CASSQLAGAAKNIQYF
TRBV7-8	.	.	TRBJ2-7	TGTGCCAGCAGCCCCTCCCTAACGGGACAGGAGGCGGGAGGCTACGAGCAGTACTTC	CASSPSLTGQEAGGYEQYF
TRBV28	TRBD2	.	TRBJ2-2	TGTGCCAGCAGTTCCCCAAGCGCGGGAGGGCCTCCCGGGGAGCTGTTTTTT	CASSSPSAGGPPGELFF
TRBV29-1	TRBD2	.	TRBJ2-3	TGCAGCGTGGAGGGGACTAGCGGTAGCACAGATACGCAGTATTTT	CSVEGTSGSTDTQYF
TRBV5-4	.	few	TRBJ2-7	TGTGCCAGCAGCTTGGGAACCCTCCACGAGCAGTACTTC	CASSLGTLHEQYF
TRBV30	TRBD1	.	TRBJ2-7	TGTGCCTGGAGCGCAGGGACAGGACTTAACTACGAGCAGTACTTC	CAWSAGTGLNYEQYF
TRBV7-9	TRBD1	.	TRBJ2-7	TGTGCCAGCAGCTCCCCCCGACAGGGTGACCCCTACGAGCAGTACTTC	CASSSPRQGDPYEQYF
TRBV3-1	.	.	TRBJ2-7	TGTGCCAGCAGCCTAGGGATATCCTCCTCCTACGAGCAGTACTTC	CASSLGISSSYEQYF
TRBV6-4	.	.	TRBJ2-2	TGTGCCAGCAACCGTGACGGCGGGACCGGGGAGCTGTTTTTT	CASNRDGGTGELFF
TRBV20-1	.	.	TRBJ2-7	TGCAGTGCTAGAGGCCTCGGGTACGAGCAGTACTTC	CSARGLGYEQYF
TRBV6-5	TRBD2	.	TRBJ2-6	TGTGCCAGCAGTTCCGGACTAGCGGGAGCTGGGGCCAACGTCCTGACTTTC	CASSSGLAGAGANVLTF
TRBV14	.	.	TRBJ2-3	TGTGCCAGCAGCCACGACTCGATCACAGATACGCAGTATTTT	CASSHDSITDTQYF
TRBV7-9	TRBD1	.	TRBJ2-1	TGTGCCAGCAGCTTAGATAGGGACAGCTCCTACAATGAGCAGTTCTTC	CASSLDRDSSYNEQFF
TRBV5-5	.	once	TRBJ2-1	TGTGCCAGCAGCTCCCCGTTGGAGGGGGACGACAATGAGCAGTTCTTC	CASSSPLEGDDNEQFF
TRBV28	TRBD1	.	TRBJ2-3	TGTGCCAGCAGTATTTCACGGACAGGGGGCACAGATACGCAGTATTTT	CASSISRTGGTDTQYF
TRBV6-2/TRBV6-3	.	.	TRBJ2-7	TGTGCCAGCAGTGACGCAATAGCCTACGAGCAGTACTTC	CASSDAIAYEQYF
TRBV3-1	.	.	TRBJ2-2	TGTGCCAGCAGCCCCTACTTAGGGGCCGGGGAGCTGTTTTTT	CASSPYLGAGELFF
TRBV7-9	.	.	TRBJ1-1	TGTGCCAGCAGTCCTCCAGGGAGCACTGAAGCTTTCTTT	CASSPPGSTEAFF
TRBV2	TRBD2	.	TRBJ2-1	TGTGCCAGCAGGAGCGGGAGGGCCTCTTACAATGAGCAGTTCTTC	CASRSGRASYNEQFF
TRBV7-9	.	.	TRBJ2-5	TGTGCCAGCAGCTTCCAGGGACTCCAAGAGGCCCAGTACTTC	CASSFQGLQEAQYF
TRBV4-2	TRBD2	.	TRBJ2-5	TGTGCCAGCAGCCAATTTGGACTAGCTCCTAAGGGGGAGACCCAGTACTTC	CASSQFGLAPKGETQYF
TRBV4-1	TRBD1	.	TRBJ2-7	TGCGCCAGCACTTGGACAGGGGGCGGCGAGCAGTACTTC	CASTWTGGGEQYF
TRBV6-6	.	few	TRBJ2-7	TGTGCCAGCAGTTCGGCCTACGAGCAGTACTTC	CASSSAYEQYF
TRBV27	.	.	TRBJ2-5	TGTGCCAGCAGTCCCGGCCCGGCTTGGGAGACCCAGTACTTC	CASSPGPAWETQYF
TRBV29-1	TRBD1	.	TRBJ2-7	TGCAGCGTCCCAGGGGGCGGGTACGAGCAGTACTTC	CSVPGGGYEQYF
TRBV4-1	.	.	TRBJ2-2	TGCGCCAGCAGCCAACGGGAGTACGCGAACACCGGGGAGCTGTTTTTT	CASSQREYANTGELFF
TRBV10-3	.	.	TRBJ1-5	TGTGCCTCCAGCCAGGGAGAAGGGAGCAATCAGCCCCAGCATTTT	CASSQGEGSNQPQHF
TRBV2	.	.	TRBJ2-7	TGTGCCAGCACCGGTGGGCTAGCCTACGAGCAGTACTTC	CASTGGLAYEQYF
TRBV18	TRBD1	.	TRBJ2-7	TGTGCCAGCTCACTGATGACAGGGGGCAGGCGCTACGAGCAGTACTTC	CASSLMTGGRRYEQYF
TRBV7-2	.	once	TRBJ1-1	TGTGCCAGCAGCCCCCCTTTGGAACTTATGAACACTGAAGCTTTCTTT	CASSPPLELMNTEAFF
TRBV27	.	.	TRBJ1-3	TGTGCCAGCAGTTTGGCTTTGGGAAACACCATATATTTT	CASSLALGNTIYF
TRBV28	TRBD2	.	TRBJ2-1	TGTGCCAGCAGTCCTGGAGCGGGACTAGCGGTGGAGAGCTCCTACAATGAGCAGTTCTTC	CASSPGAGLAVESSYNEQFF
TRBV27	TRBD1	few	TRBJ2-7	TGTGCCAGCAGTCCACGGACAGGCTACGAGCAGTACTTC	CASSPRTGYEQYF
TRBV5-6	TRBD2	.	TRBJ2-1	TGTGCCAGCTGTGGGACTAGCGGGAGTAGTTACAATGAGCAGTTCTTC	CASCGTSGSSYNEQFF